One sample yielded the 28 T cell receptor beta chains listed below, sequenced in a study of blood T cell repertoires in COVID-19. The repertoire was sequenced with immunoSEQ multiplex PCR; TCRdb's copy has only in-frame clones and lacks some. The data contain some 45,000 clones, roughly 80% of them singletons. The specimen sequenced was peripheral blood. The receptor source for this set is a woman in her sixties or seventies with acute or convalescent COVID-19.

The rearrangement uses TRBV3-1 (or the pseudogene TRBV3-2) and TRBJ2-2; D not certain. CDR3 size: 15 residues. With 2 bases removed from V and 2 bases from J, the gap between germline ends came to 9 bases. CDR1 is LGHDT and CDR2 is YNNKEL in the germline V gene (reference sequence). For the CDR3, the DNA is TGTGCCAGCAGCCAAACAGATAGAAACACCGGGGAGCTGTTTTTT. It encodes CASSQTDRNTGELFF.

CDR3 in amino acids: CASSYSPQGSYYEQYF. The CDR3 bases are TGTGCCAGCAGTTACTCCCCGCAGGGGTCATACTACGAGCAGTACTTC. This chain links TRBV6-2 or TRBV6-3 with TRBJ2-7; D is possibly TRBD1 (6 bases). CDR3 length equals 16 residues. The germline V gene encodes CDR1 MNHEY and CDR2 SVGEGT. V gave up 0 bases and J gave up 3 bases, with 15 bases separating them.

The V call is TRBV5-1, the J call TRBJ1-1; perhaps TRBD1 as D (6 bases). The CDR3 covers 15 residues. V was shortened by 4 bases and J by 1 base, with 14 bases between the two germline ends. CDR1 SGHRS and CDR2 YFSETQ come from the germline V gene. For the CDR3, the DNA is TGCGCCAGCAGCCCCGGAGGGGGGGCGAACACTGAAGCTTTCTTT. This translates into CASSPGGGANTEAFF.

The gene calls are TRBV9 and TRBJ2-7, with TRBD1 matching over 9 bases. The V and J ends lost 0 bases and 2 bases, in that order; junction bases with no gene match: 6. The CDR3 loop spans 16 amino acids. CDR1 is SGDLS and CDR2 is YYNGEE in the germline V gene. For the CDR3, the DNA is TGTGCCAGCAGCGTAGCTCCGGACAGGGGAGCCTACGAGCAGTACTTC. Protein product: CASSVAPDRGAYEQYF.

V is TRBV6-6 and J is TRBJ1-2, with TRBD1 matching over 9 bases. The CDR3 is 16 amino acids. From germline, CDR1 is MNHNY and CDR2 SVGAGI (reference sequence). V was clipped by 6 bases and J by 6 bases; unmatched bases: 14. This CDR3 is CASSSMRQGEGHGYTF. For the CDR3, the DNA is TGTGCCAGCAGCTCTATGCGACAGGGGGAGGGACATGGCTACACCTTC.

The rearrangement uses TRBV3-1 (or the pseudogene TRBV3-2) and TRBJ2-7, with TRBD1 as a possible D gene (6 bases). The V gene's germline CDR1 is LGHDT and CDR2 YNNKEL (reference sequence). The CDR3 has 13 residues. V was trimmed by 4 bases and J by 6 bases, leaving 13 bases between them. The CDR3 sequence is CASSRINRAEQYF. CDR3 DNA: TGTGCCAGCAGCCGAATAAACAGGGCCGAGCAGTACTTC.

This clone appeared a single time. The chain employs TRBV5-4 and TRBJ1-2, with 8 bases fitting TRBD1. Trimming removed 1 base from V and 6 bases from J; junction bases left unmatched: 8. The CDR3 has 15 residues. Germline V gene sequence: CDR1 SGHNT, CDR2 YYREEE (reference sequence). CDR3: CASSLLRQGTDGYTF. In DNA form, the CDR3 reads TGTGCCAGCAGCTTGCTTCGACAGGGGACGGATGGCTACACCTTC.

The rearrangement uses TRBV27 and TRBJ1-6; 7 positions match TRBD1. CDR3 length equals 14 residues. Germline V CDR1 and CDR2: MNHEY, SMNVEV (reference sequence). V lost 6 bases to trimming and J lost 7 bases; unmatched junction nucleotides: 6. The CDR3 here is CASSTGARNSPLHF. The CDR3 bases are TGTGCCAGCAGCACAGGGGCGCGAAATTCACCCCTCCACTTT.

The J gene is TRBJ1-5, the V gene TRBV7-2; tentatively, D is TRBD1 (6 bases). The CDR3 has 15 residues. V shed 5 bases and J shed 0 bases, with 11 bases lying between them. In germline, CDR1 is SGHTA, CDR2 FQGNSA. The CDR3 here is CASSLGQDSNQPQHF. The CDR3 DNA follows: TGTGCCAGCAGCCTGGGACAAGATAGCAATCAGCCCCAGCATTTT. The full variable domain, its missing parts supplied by reference TRBV7-2 and TRBJ1-5, is GAGVSQSPSNKVTEKGKDVELRCDPISGHTALYWYRQSLGQGLEFLIYFQGNSAPDKSGLPSDRFSAERTGGSVSTLTIQRTQQEDSAVYLCASSLGQDSNQPQHFGDGTRLSIL.

Comments on this clone: An end of the junction differs from the germline gene, which may be a read error. The rearrangement links TRBV5-4 to TRBJ2-5; D gene ambiguous. This CDR3 region has 14 residues. CDR1 and CDR2 (germline): SGHNT, YYREEE (reference sequence). CDR3 bases: TGTGCCAGCACCTTGGGAACTCTCCAAGAGACCCAGTACTTC. Residues: CASTLGTLQETQYF.

The chain has TRBV5-1 and TRBJ1-2; 7 bases align to TRBD1. The CDR3 sequence is 14 residues long. V gave up 4 bases and J gave up 6 bases; unmatched junction bases: 9. The V gene's germline CDR1 is SGHRS and CDR2 YFSETQ. This CDR3 is CASSPGQLLHGYTF. CDR3 DNA sequence: TGCGCCAGCAGCCCGGGACAGCTCCTTCATGGCTACACCTTC. The variable domain in full, completed from reference TRBV5-1 and TRBJ1-2, reads KAGVTQTPRYLIKTRGQQVTLSCSPISGHRSVSWYQQTPGQGLQFLFEYFSETQRNKGNFPGRFSGRQFSNSRSEMNVSTLELGDSALYLCASSPGQLLHGYTFGSGTRLTVV.

The chain links TRBV6-5 to TRBJ1-1; D might be TRBD1 (5 bases). CDR1 is MNHEY and CDR2 is SVGAGI in the germline V gene. This CDR3 has 16 amino acids. Trimming removed 4 bases from V and 0 bases from J, with 15 bases in between. The CDR3 nucleotides are TGTGCCAGCAGTTCCATGACAGTACCCTTGAACACTGAAGCTTTCTTT. As protein: CASSSMTVPLNTEAFF.

The rearrangement uses TRBV7-3 and TRBJ2-3, with TRBD2 matching over 8 bases. Germline V lookup: CDR1 SGHTA, CDR2 FQGTGA. V shed 4 bases, J shed 1 base, and the junction held 7 bases outside the gene matches. The CDR3 is 16 residues long. CDR3 region: CASSSTRGLGTDTQYF. The CDR3 DNA follows: TGTGCCAGCAGCTCCACTAGGGGACTAGGCACAGATACGCAGTATTTT.

The chain combines TRBV5-1 with TRBJ1-2; 7 nucleotides align to TRBD1. The CDR3 spans 14 residues. Trimming at V came to 0 bases and at J to 4 bases, leaving 3 bases not matched to a gene. Per germline, CDR1 SGHRS and CDR2 YFSETQ. CDR3 DNA: TGCGCCAGCAGCTTGGCCGGGACAGCCTATGGCTACACCTTC. Translated: CASSLAGTAYGYTF.

J is TRBJ1-6 and V is TRBV19; D gene uncertain. There are 13 residues in the CDR3. V was pared by 4 bases and J by 8 bases, with 9 bases between. Per germline, CDR1 LNHDA and CDR2 SQIVND (reference sequence). CDR3 sequence: CASSNQFDSPLHF. The CDR3 DNA sequence: TGTGCCAGTAGTAACCAGTTCGATTCACCCCTCCACTTT.

In this sample, this clone turned up once. The chain employs TRBV3-1 (or the pseudogene TRBV3-2) and TRBJ2-7, with TRBD1 matching over 9 bases. The length of the CDR3 is 15 residues. The trim removed 6 bases at V and 4 bases at J, leaving 10 bases unmatched. Germline V gene data show CDR1 as LGHDT and CDR2 as YNNKEL (reference sequence). This chain's CDR3 is CASRSTGQGKYEQYF. CDR3 sequence (DNA): TGTGCCAGCAGAAGCACGGGACAGGGAAAATACGAGCAGTACTTC.

This sequence joins TRBV6-2 or TRBV6-3 and TRBJ1-5, with 7 bases matching TRBD1. This CDR3 contains 14 residues. Unmatched junction bases numbered 4, after V lost 4 bases and J lost 4 bases. Germline V gene sequence: CDR1 MNHEY, CDR2 SVGEGT. CDR3 sequence: CASSLRGHNQPQHF. CDR3 nucleotide sequence: TGTGCCAGCAGTTTGAGGGGGCATAATCAGCCCCAGCATTTT.

Comment on this clone: Relative to the germline gene, one junction end is altered; a read error may explain this. The rearrangement joins TRBV4-2 to TRBJ2-5; tentative D call: TRBD1 (6 bases). The length of the CDR3 is 15 residues. Germline V CDR1 and CDR2: LGHNA, YNFKEQ. The CDR3 loop reads CASSQGDGGGETQYF. DNA of the CDR3: TGTGCCAGCAGTCAAGGGGATGGGGGCGGAGAGACCCAGTACTTC.

The chain recombines TRBV24-1 with TRBJ2-3, with 7 bases fitting TRBD1. V lost 2 bases, J lost 6 bases, and 7 bases stayed unmatched. The germline CDR1 and CDR2 sequences are KGHDR and SFDVKD. The CDR3 totals 15 residues. The CDR3: CATSDSGTESDTQYF. Written as DNA, the CDR3 is TGTGCCACCAGTGATTCCGGGACAGAAAGCGATACGCAGTATTTT.

V usage is TRBV20-1 and J usage is TRBJ1-1, with no clear D. CDR1 is DFQATT, CDR2 SNEGSKA, per germline (reference sequence). V was pared by 8 bases and J by 3 bases, with 10 bases between. The CDR3 is 11 residues long. As DNA, the CDR3 is TGCAGTATTGCGTATGACACTGAAGCTTTCTTT. Protein sequence: CSIAYDTEAFF.

This clone was seen a handful of times. The rearrangement joins TRBV5-4 to TRBJ1-2; maybe TRBD1 (5 bases). CDR1 SGHNT and CDR2 YYREEE come from the germline V gene (reference sequence). The CDR3 runs to 15 residues. Trimming left V 1 base short and J 6 bases short, with 16 bases between. CDR3 residues: CASSLPLGGGNGYTF. The CDR3 nucleotides are TGTGCCAGCAGCTTGCCTTTGGGGGGTGGAAATGGCTACACCTTC.

This clone was detected a few times. The gene calls are TRBV18 and TRBJ2-1, with 9 bases aligning to TRBD2. The CDR3 is 14 amino acids. The germline gives CDR1 KGHSH, CDR2 LQKENI. Unmatched junction bases numbered 3, after V lost 1 base and J lost 8 bases. The CDR3 is CASSPQTSGYEQFF. The CDR3 DNA sequence: TGTGCCAGCTCACCACAGACTAGCGGATATGAGCAGTTCTTC.

The chain joins TRBV15 to TRBJ1-2, with D maybe TRBD1 (6 bases). The CDR3 contains 13 residues. Germline V CDR1 and CDR2: LNHNV, YYDKDF (reference sequence). V shed 3 bases and J shed 6 bases, with 11 bases lying between them. CDR3 in DNA: TGTGCCACCAGCAGGGGAGGGGGGGATGGCTACACCTTC. This sequence encodes CATSRGGGDGYTF.

DNA of the CDR3: TGCGCCAGCAGCCAAGATTGGGGGGCGAACACCGGGGAGCTGTTTTTT. Amino acids: CASSQDWGANTGELFF. This chain links TRBV4-3 with TRBJ2-2, with a tentative D call TRBD2 (6 bases). From germline, CDR1 is LGHNA and CDR2 YSLEER. Trimming cost V 0 bases and J 0 bases, with 8 bases left between them. The CDR3 is 16 residues long.

The sample holds one count of this clone. J is TRBJ2-3 and V is TRBV24-1, with 7 nucleotides matching TRBD1. The CDR3 sequence is 16 residues long. The germline gives CDR1 KGHDR, CDR2 SFDVKD. V lost 4 bases and J lost 0; bases outside the gene matches: 6. The CDR3 region is CATSDSSGGSTDTQYF. Here the CDR3 DNA reads TGTGCCACCAGTGACTCATCAGGGGGTAGCACAGATACGCAGTATTTT.

This chain joins TRBV24-1 and TRBJ2-5; 9 nucleotides agree with TRBD2. This CDR3 is built from 13 residues. V dropped 10 bases and J dropped 5; count of bases not matched to a gene: 7. Germline V gene sequence: CDR1 KGHDR, CDR2 SFDVKD. CDR3 in amino acids: CATSSRGGETQYF. The CDR3 coding sequence is TGTGCCACGTCCTCGCGGGGGGGTGAGACCCAGTACTTC.

The rearrangement links TRBV7-9 to TRBJ2-7; a possible D gene is TRBD1 (6 bases). V was trimmed by 4 bases and J by 4 bases, leaving 17 bases between them. This CDR3 contains 15 residues. Germline V gene sequence: CDR1 SEHNR, CDR2 FQNEAQ (reference sequence). The CDR3 DNA follows: TGTGCCAGCAGCTCCAATACACAGGGAGCGTACGAGCAGTACTTC. Translation gives CASSSNTQGAYEQYF.

The chain carries TRBV15 and TRBJ2-7; 8 bases are shared with TRBD1. J was trimmed by 7 bases and V by 3 bases; bases with no gene match: 8. The CDR3 has 14 amino acids. In germline, CDR1 is LNHNV, CDR2 YYDKDF (reference sequence). This CDR3 is CATSRYQGAWEQYF. The DNA for the CDR3 is TGTGCCACCAGCAGGTACCAGGGGGCTTGGGAGCAGTACTTC.